Sequencing of this TCR beta chain was carried out in a study of blood T cell repertoires in COVID-19. Method: immunoSEQ multiplex PCR; TCRdb's copy keeps in-frame clones and lacks some. The top ten clones hold around a third of a sample with tens of thousands of clones, approximately 84% of them seen once. Germline CDR1 and CDR2: MNHEY and SVGAGI. The ends lost 4 bases at V and 3 bases at J; junction bases unmatched: 9. The CDR3 spans 15 residues. The chain employs TRBV6-5 and TRBJ2-7, with 7 bases that match TRBD1. What was sequenced was peripheral blood. The receptor comes from a man between 65 and 85 years old with acute or convalescent COVID-19. CDR3 DNA sequence: TGTGCCAGCAGTTTATCACCGGGACAGATCTACGAGCAGTACTTC. Translation: CASSLSPGQIYEQYF.